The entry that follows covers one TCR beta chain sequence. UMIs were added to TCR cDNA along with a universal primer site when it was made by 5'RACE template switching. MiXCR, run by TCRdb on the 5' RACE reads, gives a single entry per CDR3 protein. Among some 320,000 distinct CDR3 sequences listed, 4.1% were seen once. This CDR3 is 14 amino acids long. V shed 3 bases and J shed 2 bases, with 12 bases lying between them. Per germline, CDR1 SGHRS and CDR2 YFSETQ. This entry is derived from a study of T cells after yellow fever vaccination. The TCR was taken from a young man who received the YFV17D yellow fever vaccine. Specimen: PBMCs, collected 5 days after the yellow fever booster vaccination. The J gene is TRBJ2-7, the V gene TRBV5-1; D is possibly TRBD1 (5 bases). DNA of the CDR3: TGCGCCAGCAGCTACTCAGGGTCCGCCTACGAGCAGTACTTC. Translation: CASSYSGSAYEQYF.